The 8 T cell receptor beta chains below come from one sample, sequenced in a study of CD8 T cells in ankylosing spondylitis. MiXCR was run by TCRdb on the 5' RACE reads, yielding one entry per CDR3 protein. This sample has 35,000 to 40,000 distinct CDR3 sequences; about 15% occur once, and the top ten carry around 50%. Sequencing input: blood. Receptors originate from a male donor with ankylosing spondylitis or in good health (not recorded which).

V and J are TRBV28 and TRBJ2-7; D remains unclear. This CDR3 region has 12 residues. Trimming cost V 10 bases and J 0 bases, with 10 bases left between them. The germline V gene encodes CDR1 MDHEN and CDR2 SYDVKM. CDR3 sequence reads: CATRWSSYEQYF. The CDR3 coding sequence is TGTGCCACCCGATGGAGCTCCTACGAGCAGTACTTC. Using reference TRBV28 and TRBJ2-7 for the parts outside the CDR3, the full variable domain is DVKVTQSSRYLVKRTGEKVFLECVQDMDHENMFWYRQDPGLGLRLIYFSYDVKMKEKGDIPEGYSVSREKKERFSLILESASTNQTSMYLCATRWSSYEQYFGPGTRLTVT.

The rearrangement uses TRBV29-1 and TRBJ2-2; 9 nucleotides line up with TRBD1. The germline V gene encodes CDR1 SQVTM and CDR2 ANQGSEA. J was trimmed by 4 bases and V by 7 bases; bases with no gene match: 7. The CDR3 loop spans 14 amino acids. The CDR3 region has the DNA TGCAGCGCGTCGGGACAGGGCTTCACCGGGGAGCTGTTTTTT. It is translated as CSASGQGFTGELFF.

The chain joins TRBV7-3 to TRBJ2-4; D not certain. Per germline, CDR1 SGHTA and CDR2 FQGTGA. Trimming stripped 9 bases from V and 1 base from J, with 22 bases between. CDR3 size: 17 residues. The CDR3 protein is CARKIRAPSWAKNIQYF. The CDR3 nucleotides are TGTGCCAGGAAGATCCGGGCCCCCAGTTGGGCCAAAAACATTCAGTACTTC.

This clonotype was counted only a few times. This chain uses TRBV20-1 with TRBJ2-1; D ambiguous. The CDR3 spans 12 residues. The V gene lost 5 bases and the J gene lost 4 bases, with 9 bases spanning the gap. The germline gives CDR1 DFQATT, CDR2 SNEGSKA (reference sequence). CDR3 amino acids: CSALGPYNEQFF. Here the CDR3 DNA reads TGCAGTGCTCTCGGGCCGTACAATGAGCAGTTCTTC.

The gene calls are TRBV7-2 and TRBJ2-2; possibly TRBD1 or TRBD2 for D (5 bases each). The CDR3 runs to 14 residues. CDR1 and CDR2 (germline): SGHTA, FQGNSA. Trimming removed 9 bases at V and 2 bases at J, with 13 bases between. The CDR3 DNA reads TGTGCCAGTAAACCGGGACCCAACACCGGGGAGCTGTTTTTT. Residues: CASKPGPNTGELFF.

This clonotype was seen a few times. This sequence joins TRBV9 and TRBJ2-1, with TRBD1 matching over 9 bases. V gave up 0 bases and J gave up 5 bases; unmatched junction bases: 3. CDR1 and CDR2 (germline): SGDLS, YYNGEE. The CDR3 loop spans 15 amino acids. The CDR3 region has the DNA TGTGCCAGCAGCGTAGGGACAGGGGCGAACAATGAGCAGTTCTTC. This gives the protein CASSVGTGANNEQFF.

Only a few counts were recorded for this clonotype. Written as DNA, the CDR3 is TGCGCCAGCAGCCCTACCGGGGCAGGGGGCCGAACCGGGGAGCTGTTTTTT. Protein product: CASSPTGAGGRTGELFF. This chain joins TRBV5-1 and TRBJ2-2; 8 bases are shared with TRBD1. Germline V gene lookup returns CDR1 SGHRS and CDR2 YFSETQ. The junction had 13 bases not matched to a gene; V was cut back by 4 bases and J by 5 bases. CDR3 length: 17 amino acids.

The chain is built from TRBV12-5 and TRBJ2-1; D possibly matches TRBD1 or TRBD2 (5 bases each). V dropped 5 bases and J dropped 6 bases, with 20 bases sitting between them. Germline V gene sequence: CDR1 LGHNT, CDR2 FRNRAP. The CDR3 is 16 amino acids. CDR3 DNA sequence: TGTGCTAGTGGTCCCAGAGGGGTAGCTGAGGTCAATGAGCAGTTCTTC. Its translation: CASGPRGVAEVNEQFF.